The T cell receptor beta chain under discussion was sequenced for a study of T cell repertoires in cytomegalovirus infection. Whole-study context: Both a matching HLA type and CMV infection were indicated by public TCR beta signatures.

One entry per CDR3 protein results from TCRdb running MiXCR on the reads. The table shows just under 500,000 distinct CDR3 sequences, with 33% occurring only once. Study outcomes and limitations: The cumulative frequency of public TCR beta families identified carriers of CMV plus the relevant HLA.

As to this clonotype: Its antigen is not identified.

With V trimmed by 0 bases and J by 4 bases, 9 bases remained unmatched. Germline V gene lookup returns CDR1 SGHDT and CDR2 YYEEEE. The CDR3 covers 17 residues. The clonotype comes from a human donor in good health (CMV status not recorded). Some clones in this sample may be carry-over from other donors' samples. This specimen was cultured PBMCs, taken from culture after CMV antigen stimulation. The V call is TRBV5-6, the J call TRBJ2-5; TRBD2 matches at 10 bases. The CDR3: CASSLGASGSVLETQYF. Here the CDR3 DNA reads TGTGCCAGCAGCTTGGGGGCTAGCGGGAGTGTGTTAGAGACCCAGTACTTC. The full variable domain, rest sourced from reference TRBV5-6 and TRBJ2-5, is DAGVTQSPTHLIKTRGQQVTLRCSPKSGHDTVSWYQQALGQGPQFIFQYYEEEERQRGNFPDRFSGHQFPNYSSELNVNALLLGDSALYLCASSLGASGSVLETQYFGPGTRLLVL.